These 10 T cell receptor beta chains share one sample of origin, sequenced in a study of blood T cell repertoires in COVID-19. Sequencing was performed with immunoSEQ multiplex PCR; in TCRdb, only in-frame clones are kept and a portion is missing. The sample lists nearly 250,000 clones, roughly 83% occurring once. The sample consisted of peripheral blood. The source of these receptors is a woman of 80 years or more with COVID-19, enrolled during active disease.

The V and J genes are TRBV15 and TRBJ1-1; 9 bases fit TRBD1. The germline V gene encodes CDR1 LNHNV and CDR2 YYDKDF (reference sequence). This CDR3 is 14 amino acids long. Trimming at V came to 3 bases and at J to 4 bases, leaving 3 bases not matched to a gene. CDR3 protein: CATSRDRGSTEAFF. The CDR3 DNA reads as TGTGCCACCAGCAGGGACAGGGGTAGCACTGAAGCTTTCTTT.

The chain is built from TRBV19 and TRBJ1-5; maybe TRBD1 (5 bases). Germline lookup yields CDR1 LNHDA and CDR2 SQIVND (reference sequence). The germline V and J ends were trimmed by 3 bases and 3 bases, with 9 bases remaining between them. This CDR3 has 14 residues. DNA for the CDR3: TGTGCCAGTAGTATTTTAGGGGTCAATCAGCCCCAGCATTTT. It codes for CASSILGVNQPQHF.

The chain carries TRBV7-9 and TRBJ1-2; D is unclear. This CDR3 has 12 amino acids. The V and J ends lost 5 bases and 8 bases respectively, with 12 bases between them. Germline CDR1 SEHNR, CDR2 FQNEAQ (reference sequence). CDR3 sequence reads: CASSQDFQGYTF. The CDR3 DNA reads TGTGCCAGCAGCCAAGATTTTCAGGGCTACACCTTC.

V usage is TRBV19 and J usage is TRBJ1-1; 9 bases align to TRBD1. J gave up 6 bases and V 6 bases, and 5 bases lay outside the gene matches. Germline V lookup: CDR1 LNHDA, CDR2 SQIVND (reference sequence). The CDR3 covers 13 residues. The CDR3 sequence is CASRVQGAAEAFF. CDR3 sequence (DNA): TGTGCCAGTAGAGTACAGGGGGCAGCTGAAGCTTTCTTT.

The chain combines TRBV5-1 with TRBJ2-2, with D tentatively TRBD1 (5 bases). Trimming shortened V by 5 bases and J by 1 base, and 15 bases separated the two germline ends. The CDR3 has 16 residues. The germline gives CDR1 SGHRS, CDR2 YFSETQ. The CDR3 DNA sequence: TGCGCCAGCAGTCACCCCAGGGCCCAGAACACCGGGGAGCTGTTTTTT. Protein product: CASSHPRAQNTGELFF.

The V and J genes are TRBV7-8 and TRBJ2-7; TRBD1 matches at 8 bases. V gave up 1 base and J gave up 6 bases; unmatched junction bases: 2. Germline assignment: CDR1 SGHVS and CDR2 FQNEAQ. The CDR3 runs to 13 residues. The CDR3 nucleotides are TGTGCCAGCAGCTTAGGGACAGGGCGCGAGCAGTACGTC. This encodes CASSLGTGREQYV.

The chain links TRBV6-5 to TRBJ1-2; TRBD1 might be the D (5 bases). The germline CDR1 and CDR2 sequences are MNHEY and SVGAGI. This CDR3 spans 15 amino acids. Between the trimmed V and J ends, which lost 2 bases and 8 bases, there was a span of 18 bases. The CDR3 region is CASSYGIDSPGGYTF. The CDR3 nucleotides read TGTGCCAGCAGTTACGGCATCGACAGTCCGGGCGGCTACACCTTC.

The J gene is TRBJ1-2, the V gene TRBV28; D is unclear. The CDR3 covers 14 residues. The ends were cut back, 5 bases at V and 4 bases at J, with 14 bases in the middle. The germline gives CDR1 MDHEN, CDR2 SYDVKM. In nucleotides, the CDR3 is TGTGCCAGCAGTCCTGTAAGCGGGGTCTATGGCTACACCTTC. Its protein is CASSPVSGVYGYTF.

This chain links TRBV19 with TRBJ1-1; 8 bases match TRBD1. CDR1 is LNHDA and CDR2 is SQIVND in the germline V gene (reference sequence). V gave up 5 bases and J gave up 5 bases; unmatched junction bases: 7. CDR3 size: 14 residues. The CDR3 nucleotides are TGTGCCAGTAGTTGGCAGGGGGCGCGTACTGAAGCTTTCTTT. Amino acid sequence: CASSWQGARTEAFF.

The chain combines TRBV28 with TRBJ1-1; 8 nucleotides match TRBD1. The CDR3 contains 16 residues. The germline CDR1 and CDR2 sequences are MDHEN and SYDVKM. With 4 bases clipped from V and 4 bases from J, the junction kept 11 bases outside the gene matches. The CDR3 protein is CASSSPQGAGGTEAFF. The CDR3, as DNA: TGTGCCAGCAGTTCGCCCCAGGGGGCGGGTGGCACTGAAGCTTTCTTT.